Here is one T cell receptor (beta chain) with its context. The CDR3 consists of 16 residues. CDR1 and CDR2 from the germline V gene are MRHNA and SNTAGT. V lost 2 bases and J lost 3, with 13 bases in between. The record originates from a study of technical replicates of blood from a handful of donors. The table came from immunoSEQ multiplex PCR; TCRdb's copy has only in-frame clones and leaves some out. The table includes about 81,000 clones, more than 90% detected once. This sequence originates from a human donor in good health. The sample comprised T cells isolated from PBMCs. The chain couples TRBV6-4 to TRBJ2-2; a possible D gene is TRBD2 (7 bases). The CDR3 DNA is TGTGCCAGCAGTGACGAGGGGGGGACTTACACCGGGGAGCTGTTTTTT. As protein: CASSDEGGTYTGELFF.